This T cell receptor (beta chain) was captured by sequencing in a study of cytotoxic CD8 clonotypes in ibrutinib-treated CLL. About the research overall: Among patients, about 25 responded partially and 2 completely; around 15 then stayed remitted and some 12 progressed after median 68 months. Samples had a mean of nearly 260,000 productive templates and approximately 90,000 productive rearrangements.

Study conclusions and caveats: The study found baseline clonality above age-matched healthy donors, tracking circulating CD8+ T-cell counts.

Germline loops: CDR1 KGHSH, CDR2 LQKENI. The CDR3 is 13 amino acids. Trimming took off 3 bases at V and 4 bases at J, with 9 bases between the two ends. On this clone: Its antigen remains unidentified.

Using immunoSEQ multiplex PCR, the repertoire was profiled, and TCRdb retains in-frame clones only, with some absent. The table lists 50,000 to 70,000 clones, about 54% of them singletons. The receptor was derived from a human donor with chronic lymphocytic leukemia. The genes are TRBV18 and TRBJ1-1; D ambiguous. The specimen was PBMCs, collected at disease progression, from a patient treated with ibrutinib. CDR3 protein: CASSPRRITEAFF. As DNA, the CDR3 is TGTGCCAGCTCACCTCGCAGGATCACTGAAGCTTTCTTT.